One sample yielded the 21 T cell receptor beta chains listed below, sequenced in a study of blood T cell repertoires in COVID-19. Using immunoSEQ multiplex PCR, the repertoire was profiled, and TCRdb retains in-frame clones only, with some absent. The repertoire includes about 180,000 clones, roughly 83% of them detected once, and approximately 14% sits in the top ten. The specimen was peripheral blood. The receptor source for this set is a man between 18 and 29 years old with active or convalescent COVID-19.

V and J are TRBV28 and TRBJ2-5; weak D call: TRBD2 (7 bases). CDR1 is MDHEN and CDR2 is SYDVKM in the germline V gene. This CDR3 region has 15 residues. Deletions cut 6 bases from V and 4 bases from J, with 18 bases between. CDR3 nucleotide sequence: TGTGCCAGCAGCAAGGGGGGGGCAATCGGAGAGACCCAGTACTTC. As protein: CASSKGGAIGETQYF.

J is TRBJ1-1 and V is TRBV5-1; TRBD1 aligns across 9 bases. CDR1 is SGHRS and CDR2 is YFSETQ in the germline V gene. Trimming cost V 4 bases and J 3 bases; bases outside gene matches: 7. The CDR3 covers 15 residues. CDR3 sequence reads: CASSGTGRMDTEAFF. In DNA form, the CDR3 reads TGCGCCAGCAGCGGGACAGGGAGGATGGACACTGAAGCTTTCTTT.

The chain couples TRBV30 to TRBJ1-4; TRBD1 is a possible D gene (5 bases). Germline V gives CDR1 GTSNPN, CDR2 SVGIG (reference sequence). Trimming removed 0 bases at V and 0 bases at J, with 17 bases between. The CDR3 contains 18 residues. The CDR3, as DNA: TGTGCCTGGAGTGTAGGAGACAGCCCCCTTGCAACTAATGAAAAACTGTTTTTT. It translates to CAWSVGDSPLATNEKLFF.

The chain carries TRBV3-1 (or the pseudogene TRBV3-2) and TRBJ2-1, with TRBD2 matching over 8 bases. The CDR3 is made up of 17 amino acids. From germline, CDR1 is LGHDT and CDR2 YNNKEL (reference sequence). Germline trimming cut 1 base from V and 2 bases from J; bases unmatched to any gene: 7. CDR3 coding DNA: TGTGCCAGCAGCCAAGTCGGGTCACTAGCGGCCTACAATGAGCAGTTCTTC. Residues: CASSQVGSLAAYNEQFF.

The V gene is TRBV2, the J gene TRBJ1-1, with a tentative D call TRBD1 (6 bases). V was clipped by 4 bases and J by 0 bases, with 15 bases between them. Germline loops: CDR1 SNHLY, CDR2 FYNNEI. The CDR3 has 16 residues. Here the CDR3 reads CASSVGVPGVNTEAFF. In DNA form, the CDR3 reads TGTGCCAGCAGTGTAGGGGTCCCAGGGGTGAACACTGAAGCTTTCTTT. The variable domain in full, completed from reference TRBV2 and TRBJ1-1, reads EPEVTQTPSHQVTQMGQEVILRCVPISNHLYFYWYRQILGQKVEFLVSFYNNEISEKSEIFDDQFSVERPDGSNFTLKIRSTKLEDSAMYFCASSVGVPGVNTEAFFGQGTRLTVV.

The CDR3 reads CSASPWTSGRATYNEQFF. CDR3 in DNA: TGCAGTGCTAGTCCTTGGACTAGCGGGAGGGCCACTTACAATGAGCAGTTCTTC. The chain links TRBV20-1 to TRBJ2-1, with 15 bases fitting TRBD2. CDR1 is DFQATT, CDR2 SNEGSKA, per germline (reference sequence). The CDR3 has 18 amino acids. V lost 3 bases, J lost 4 bases, and 10 bases stayed unmatched.

The V and J genes are TRBV19 and TRBJ2-3, with D possibly matching TRBD2 (6 bases). The CDR3 is made up of 15 amino acids. From germline, CDR1 is LNHDA and CDR2 SQIVND (reference sequence). V was shortened by 1 base and J by 4 bases, with 12 bases between the two germline ends. CDR3: CASSIGTGTPDTQYF. The CDR3 DNA reads as TGTGCCAGTAGTATAGGCACCGGGACTCCAGATACGCAGTATTTT.

About this clone itself: A junction boundary mismatches the germline segment, possibly from a read error. The genes are TRBV3-1 (or the pseudogene TRBV3-2) and TRBJ1-2; D gene uncertain. The CDR3 extends over 13 amino acids. Germline values: CDR1 LGHDT, CDR2 YNNKEL (reference sequence). The chain's CDR3 is CASSPEVDYGYTF. The CDR3 nucleotides read TGTGCCAGCAGCCCCGAGGTGGACTACGGCTACACCTTC.

This chain uses TRBV19 with TRBJ1-3, with D uncertain. Trimming removed 5 bases at V and 0 bases at J, with 14 bases between. CDR1 is LNHDA and CDR2 is SQIVND in the germline V gene (reference sequence). The CDR3 contains 16 residues. CDR3 in amino acids: CASSLSSSSSGNTIYF. CDR3 nucleotides: TGTGCCAGTAGTCTCTCGTCTTCCAGCTCTGGAAACACCATATATTTT.

The chain uses TRBV14 and TRBJ2-7, with D perhaps TRBD1 (6 bases). The CDR3 sequence is 15 residues long. Germline assignment: CDR1 SGHDN and CDR2 FVKESK. The V end lost 4 bases, the J end lost 3 bases, and 16 bases lay between the germline ends. The CDR3 sequence is CASSPAGQINYEQYF. DNA for the CDR3: TGTGCCAGCAGCCCCGCCGGACAGATAAACTACGAGCAGTACTTC.

The rearrangement uses TRBV6-5 and TRBJ1-1; D is uncertain. V shed 0 bases and J shed 0 bases, with 5 bases lying between them. Germline V CDR1 and CDR2: MNHEY, SVGAGI. The CDR3 loop spans 14 amino acids. The CDR3 region has the DNA TGTGCCAGCAGTTACTCTCAGATGAACACTGAAGCTTTCTTT. The encoded protein is CASSYSQMNTEAFF.

The chain combines TRBV24-1 with TRBJ1-3; no firm D call. The CDR3 consists of 19 residues. The V end lost 2 bases, the J end lost 1 base, and 20 bases lay between the germline ends. The V gene's germline CDR1 is KGHDR and CDR2 SFDVKD. The CDR3 protein is CATSDSPDLYGVSGNTIYF. The CDR3 region has the DNA TGTGCCACCAGTGATTCGCCGGACCTTTACGGGGTTTCTGGAAACACCATATATTTT.

This clone was counted only a few times. The chain is built from TRBV19 and TRBJ2-3; 9 nucleotides align to TRBD1. J lost 3 bases, V lost 5 bases, and 3 bases had no gene match. Per germline, CDR1 LNHDA and CDR2 SQIVND (reference sequence). This CDR3 region has 14 residues. CDR3 in DNA: TGTGCCAGTAGTGAACAGGGGGCAACAGATACGCAGTATTTT. It yields the protein CASSEQGATDTQYF.

This clone showed up just a few times. V gene TRBV29-1 combines with J gene TRBJ1-2, with a weak D call TRBD1 (6 bases). The CDR3 covers 14 residues. Per the germline V gene, CDR1 is SQVTM and CDR2 is ANQGSEA. With 7 bases removed from V and 7 bases from J, the gap between germline ends came to 22 bases. The CDR3 nucleotides are TGCAGCGCCTACAGGGCTCCCTTAGGGAGTGGCTACACCTTC. Translated: CSAYRAPLGSGYTF.

The V call is TRBV6-5, the J call TRBJ2-7; perhaps TRBD1 as D (6 bases). Trimming pared 6 bases from V and 4 bases from J, leaving 16 bases between. In germline, CDR1 is MNHEY, CDR2 SVGAGI. This CDR3 has 14 residues. The CDR3 region is CASSSLDSTYEQYF. DNA of the CDR3: TGTGCCAGCAGCTCATTGGACAGCACTTACGAGCAGTACTTC.

This chain links TRBV28 with TRBJ1-1, with a possible D match to TRBD1 (5 bases). Trimming took off 2 bases at V and 5 bases at J, with 6 bases between the two ends. This CDR3 spans 12 amino acids. Germline lookup yields CDR1 MDHEN and CDR2 SYDVKM. The CDR3 loop is CASSLQGTEAFF. CDR3 DNA sequence: TGTGCCAGCAGTTTACAGGGTACTGAAGCTTTCTTT.

The CDR3 spells CATKEYGTDTQYF. In DNA form, the CDR3 reads TGTGCCACCAAGGAGTACGGCACAGATACGCAGTATTTT. This chain connects TRBV27 to TRBJ2-3; D remains ambiguous. This CDR3 comprises 13 residues. Germline assignment: CDR1 MNHEY and CDR2 SMNVEV (reference sequence). Trimming cost V 10 bases and J 1 base, with 12 bases left between them.

This chain joins TRBV5-8 and TRBJ1-2, with TRBD1 identical over 10 bases. There are 16 residues in the CDR3. Unmatched junction bases numbered 12, after V lost 3 bases and J lost 7 bases. Germline V CDR1 and CDR2: SGHTS, YDEGEE. CDR3 loop: CASSSRYGTGAGGYTF. The CDR3 coding sequence is TGTGCCAGCAGCTCCCGTTATGGGACAGGGGCGGGTGGCTACACCTTC.

The V and J genes are TRBV6-5 and TRBJ1-1; D gene unclear. CDR1 is MNHEY and CDR2 is SVGAGI in the germline V gene. The CDR3 consists of 12 residues. The V gene lost 9 bases and the J gene lost 1 base, with 9 bases spanning the gap. The CDR3 bases are TGTGCCAGTAGAGATCCGAACACTGAAGCTTTCTTT. Translating gives CASRDPNTEAFF.

V and J are TRBV11-2 and TRBJ2-1; D uncertain. With 0 bases removed from V and 0 bases from J, the gap between germline ends came to 9 bases. Germline V lookup: CDR1 SGHAT, CDR2 FQNNGV. The CDR3 is made up of 16 amino acids. CDR3 sequence reads: CASSLDHYSSYNEQFF. The CDR3 DNA reads as TGTGCCAGCAGCTTAGATCATTACAGCTCCTACAATGAGCAGTTCTTC.

This chain links TRBV18 with TRBJ2-7, with D unresolved. CDR3 size: 12 residues. Germline loops: CDR1 KGHSH, CDR2 LQKENI. Trimming took 5 bases from V and 3 from J, leaving 8 bases between them. CDR3 region: CASSFGVYEQYF. CDR3 in DNA: TGTGCCAGCTCATTCGGAGTCTACGAGCAGTACTTC.